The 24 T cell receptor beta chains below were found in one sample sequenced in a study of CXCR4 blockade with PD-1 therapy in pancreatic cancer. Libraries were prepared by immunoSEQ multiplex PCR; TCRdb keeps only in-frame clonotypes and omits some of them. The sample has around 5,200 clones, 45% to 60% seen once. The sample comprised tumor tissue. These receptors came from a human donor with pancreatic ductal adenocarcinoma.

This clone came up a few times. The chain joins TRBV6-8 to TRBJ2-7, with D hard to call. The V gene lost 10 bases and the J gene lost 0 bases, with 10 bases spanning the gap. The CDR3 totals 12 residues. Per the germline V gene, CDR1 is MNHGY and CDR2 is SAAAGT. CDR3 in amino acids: CATGTASYEQYF. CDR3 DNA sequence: TGTGCCACCGGAACAGCCTCCTACGAGCAGTACTTC.

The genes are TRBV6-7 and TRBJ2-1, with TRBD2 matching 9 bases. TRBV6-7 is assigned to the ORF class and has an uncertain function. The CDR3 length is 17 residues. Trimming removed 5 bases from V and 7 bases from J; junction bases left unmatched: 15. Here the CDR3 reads CASSEGIGTSIGNEQFF. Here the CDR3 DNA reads TGTGCCAGCAGTGAAGGGATCGGGACTAGCATTGGAAATGAGCAGTTCTTC.

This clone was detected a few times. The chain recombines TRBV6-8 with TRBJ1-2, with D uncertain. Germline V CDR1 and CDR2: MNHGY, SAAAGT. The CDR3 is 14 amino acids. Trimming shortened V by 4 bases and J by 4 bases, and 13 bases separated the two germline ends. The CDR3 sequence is CASSSQGAIYGYTF. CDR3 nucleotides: TGTGCCAGCAGTTCCCAAGGAGCAATCTATGGCTACACCTTC.

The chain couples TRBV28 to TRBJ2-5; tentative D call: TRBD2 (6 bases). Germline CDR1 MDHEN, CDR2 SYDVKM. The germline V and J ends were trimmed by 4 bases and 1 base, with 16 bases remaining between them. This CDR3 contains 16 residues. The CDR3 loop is CASSSDLGTSQETQYF. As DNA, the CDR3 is TGTGCCAGCAGTTCGGACCTTGGGACTTCCCAAGAGACCCAGTACTTC.

CDR3 loop: CASSPSGTGLWNEQFF. CDR3 DNA: TGTGCCAGCAGTCCCTCCGGGACAGGGCTGTGGAATGAGCAGTTCTTC. The V and J genes are TRBV9 and TRBJ2-1; 9 nucleotides agree with TRBD1. The germline V gene has CDR1 SGDLS and CDR2 YYNGEE. The junction had 13 bases not matched to a gene; V was cut back by 5 bases and J by 7 bases. CDR3 length: 16 residues.

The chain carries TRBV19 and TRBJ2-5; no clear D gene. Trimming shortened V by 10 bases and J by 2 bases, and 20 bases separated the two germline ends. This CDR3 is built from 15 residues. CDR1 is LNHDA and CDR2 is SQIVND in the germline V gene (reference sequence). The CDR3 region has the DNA TGTGCCACCCGGCGGACCAGTCCCCCACAAGAGACCCAGTACTTC. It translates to CATRRTSPPQETQYF.

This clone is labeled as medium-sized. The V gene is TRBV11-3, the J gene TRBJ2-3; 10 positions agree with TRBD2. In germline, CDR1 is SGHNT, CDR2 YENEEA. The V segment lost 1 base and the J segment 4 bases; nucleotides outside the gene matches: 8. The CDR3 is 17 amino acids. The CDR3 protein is CASSLVALSGRSDTQYF. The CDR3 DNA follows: TGTGCCAGCAGCTTAGTGGCCCTTAGCGGGAGGTCAGATACGCAGTATTTT. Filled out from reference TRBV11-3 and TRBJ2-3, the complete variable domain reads EAGVVQSPRYKIIEKKQPVAFWCNPISGHNTLYWYLQNLGQGPELLIRYENEEAVDDSQLPKDRFSAERLKGVDSTLKIQPAELGDSAVYLCASSLVALSGRSDTQYFGPGTRLTVL.

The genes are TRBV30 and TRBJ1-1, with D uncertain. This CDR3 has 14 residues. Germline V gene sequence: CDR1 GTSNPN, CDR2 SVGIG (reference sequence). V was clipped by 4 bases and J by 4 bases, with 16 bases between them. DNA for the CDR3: TGTGCCTGGAACCAAGGAGGTGGGTTCACTGAAGCTTTCTTT. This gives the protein CAWNQGGGFTEAFF.

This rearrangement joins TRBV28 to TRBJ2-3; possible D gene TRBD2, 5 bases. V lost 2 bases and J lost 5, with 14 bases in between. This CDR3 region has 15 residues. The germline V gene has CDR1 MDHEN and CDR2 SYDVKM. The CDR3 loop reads CASSLNGGAEDTQYF. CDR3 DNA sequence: TGTGCCAGCAGTTTAAATGGTGGAGCGGAAGATACGCAGTATTTT.

CDR3 sequence: CASGLAERATSGANVLTF. CDR3 bases: TGTGCTAGTGGTTTAGCTGAGCGGGCCACGTCTGGGGCCAACGTCCTGACTTTC. The chain has TRBV12-5 and TRBJ2-6; TRBD2 is a possible D gene (6 bases). Trimming cost V 3 bases and J 1 base, with 16 bases left between them. Germline V gene lookup returns CDR1 LGHNT and CDR2 FRNRAP. The CDR3 sequence is 18 residues long.

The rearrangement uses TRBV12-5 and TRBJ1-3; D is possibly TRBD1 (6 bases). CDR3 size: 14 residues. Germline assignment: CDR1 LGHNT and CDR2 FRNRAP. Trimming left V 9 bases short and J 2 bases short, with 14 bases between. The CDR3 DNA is TGTGCTAGCAGGGGCGACAGTACTGGAAACACCATATATTTT. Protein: CASRGDSTGNTIYF.

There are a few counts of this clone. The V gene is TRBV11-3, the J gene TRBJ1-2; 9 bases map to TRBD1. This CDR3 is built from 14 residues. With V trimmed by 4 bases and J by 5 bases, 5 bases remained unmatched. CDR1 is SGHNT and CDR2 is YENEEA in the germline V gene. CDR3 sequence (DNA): TGTGCCAGCAGCTGCACCGGGACAGGGTATGGCTACACCTTC. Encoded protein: CASSCTGTGYGYTF.

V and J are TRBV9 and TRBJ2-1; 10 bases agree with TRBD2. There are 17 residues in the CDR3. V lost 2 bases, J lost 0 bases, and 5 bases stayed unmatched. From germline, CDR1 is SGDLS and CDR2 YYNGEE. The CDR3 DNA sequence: TGTGCCAGCAGCGTCTCGACTAGCGGGCTCTCCTACAATGAGCAGTTCTTC. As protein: CASSVSTSGLSYNEQFF.

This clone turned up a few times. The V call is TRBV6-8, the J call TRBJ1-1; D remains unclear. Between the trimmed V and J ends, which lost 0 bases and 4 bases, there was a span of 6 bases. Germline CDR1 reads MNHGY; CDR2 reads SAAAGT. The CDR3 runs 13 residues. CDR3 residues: CASSYSQSTEAFF. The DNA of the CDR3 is TGTGCCAGCAGTTACTCCCAGAGCACTGAAGCTTTCTTT.

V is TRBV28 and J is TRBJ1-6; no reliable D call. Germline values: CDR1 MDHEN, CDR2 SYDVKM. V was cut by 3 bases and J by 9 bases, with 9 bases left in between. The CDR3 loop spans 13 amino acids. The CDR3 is CASSFGGGSPLHF. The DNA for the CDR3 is TGTGCCAGCAGTTTTGGAGGCGGTTCACCCCTCCACTTT.

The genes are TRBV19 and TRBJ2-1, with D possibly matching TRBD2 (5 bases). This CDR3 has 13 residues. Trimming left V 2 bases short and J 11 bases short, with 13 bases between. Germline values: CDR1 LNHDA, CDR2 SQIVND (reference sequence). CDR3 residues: CASSIRASRKQFF. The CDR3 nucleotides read TGTGCCAGTAGTATAAGGGCTAGCAGGAAGCAGTTCTTC.

CDR3 loop: CASRLSGMGETQYF. The CDR3 DNA is TGTGCCAGCAGGCTTAGCGGGATGGGGGAGACCCAGTACTTC. The chain recombines TRBV2 with TRBJ2-5, with 8 bases that match TRBD2. J was trimmed by 5 bases and V by 6 bases; bases with no gene match: 8. The CDR3 is 14 residues long. The germline CDR1 and CDR2 sequences are SNHLY and FYNNEI. The full variable domain, rest sourced from reference TRBV2 and TRBJ2-5, is EPEVTQTPSHQVTQMGQEVILRCVPISNHLYFYWYRQILGQKVEFLVSFYNNEISEKSEIFDDQFSVERPDGSNFTLKIRSTKLEDSAMYFCASRLSGMGETQYFGPGTRLLVL.

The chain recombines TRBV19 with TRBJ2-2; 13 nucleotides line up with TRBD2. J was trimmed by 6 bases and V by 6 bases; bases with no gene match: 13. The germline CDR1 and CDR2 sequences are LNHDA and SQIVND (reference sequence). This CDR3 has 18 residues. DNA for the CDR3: TGTGCCAGTAGCACTGAGGGGGGACTAGCGGGGATGGCCGGGGAGCTGTTTTTT. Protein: CASSTEGGLAGMAGELFF.

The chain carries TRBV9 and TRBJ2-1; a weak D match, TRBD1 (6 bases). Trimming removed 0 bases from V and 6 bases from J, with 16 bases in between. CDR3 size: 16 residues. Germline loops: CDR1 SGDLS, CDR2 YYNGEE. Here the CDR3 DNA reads TGTGCCAGCAGCGTAGACGTTCAGGGGCGGCTCAATGAGCAGTTCTTC. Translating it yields CASSVDVQGRLNEQFF. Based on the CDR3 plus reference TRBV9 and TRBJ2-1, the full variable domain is DSGVTQTPKHLITATGQRVTLRCSPRSGDLSVYWYQQSLDQGLQFLIQYYNGEERAKGNILERFSAQQFPDLHSELNLSSLELGDSALYFCASSVDVQGRLNEQFFGPGTRLTVL.

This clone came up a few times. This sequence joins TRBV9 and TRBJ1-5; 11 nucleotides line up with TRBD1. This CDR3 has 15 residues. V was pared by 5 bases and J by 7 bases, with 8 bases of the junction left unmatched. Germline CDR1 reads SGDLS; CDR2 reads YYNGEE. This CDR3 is CASSEGQGALQPQHF. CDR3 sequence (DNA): TGTGCCAGCAGTGAAGGACAGGGGGCTTTGCAGCCCCAGCATTTT. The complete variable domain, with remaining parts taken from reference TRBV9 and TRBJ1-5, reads DSGVTQTPKHLITATGQRVTLRCSPRSGDLSVYWYQQSLDQGLQFLIQYYNGEERAKGNILERFSAQQFPDLHSELNLSSLELGDSALYFCASSEGQGALQPQHFGDGTRLSIL.

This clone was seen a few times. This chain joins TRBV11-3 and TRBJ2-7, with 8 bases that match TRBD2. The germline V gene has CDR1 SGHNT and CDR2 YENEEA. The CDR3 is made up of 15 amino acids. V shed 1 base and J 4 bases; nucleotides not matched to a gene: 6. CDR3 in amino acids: CASSLVGSGEYEQYF. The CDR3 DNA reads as TGTGCCAGCAGCTTAGTGGGTAGCGGGGAATACGAGCAGTACTTC.

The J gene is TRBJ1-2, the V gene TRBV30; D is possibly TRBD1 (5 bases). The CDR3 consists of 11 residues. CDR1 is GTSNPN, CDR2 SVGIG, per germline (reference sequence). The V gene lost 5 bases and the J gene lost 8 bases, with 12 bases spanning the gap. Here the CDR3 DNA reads TGTGCCTGGGAGGGACTCCCGGGCTACACCTTC. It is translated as CAWEGLPGYTF.

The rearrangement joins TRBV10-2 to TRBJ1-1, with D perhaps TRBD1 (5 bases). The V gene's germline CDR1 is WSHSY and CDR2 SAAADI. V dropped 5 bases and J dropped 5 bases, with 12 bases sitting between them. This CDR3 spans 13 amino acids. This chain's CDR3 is CASSYTGLTEAFF. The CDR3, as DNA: TGCGCCAGCAGTTACACAGGTTTGACTGAAGCTTTCTTT.

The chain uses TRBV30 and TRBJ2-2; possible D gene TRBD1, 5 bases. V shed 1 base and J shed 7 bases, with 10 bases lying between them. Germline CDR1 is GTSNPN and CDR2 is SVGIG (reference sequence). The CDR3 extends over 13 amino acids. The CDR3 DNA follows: TGTGCCTGGAGTGCTGCGACAGTCGGGGAGCTGTTTTTT. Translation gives CAWSAATVGELFF. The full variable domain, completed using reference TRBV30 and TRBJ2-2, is SQTIHQWPATLVQPVGSPLSLECTVEGTSNPNLYWYRQAAGRGLQLLFYSVGIGQISSEVPQNLSASRPQDRQFILSSKKLLLSDSGFYLCAWSAATVGELFFGEGSRLTVL.